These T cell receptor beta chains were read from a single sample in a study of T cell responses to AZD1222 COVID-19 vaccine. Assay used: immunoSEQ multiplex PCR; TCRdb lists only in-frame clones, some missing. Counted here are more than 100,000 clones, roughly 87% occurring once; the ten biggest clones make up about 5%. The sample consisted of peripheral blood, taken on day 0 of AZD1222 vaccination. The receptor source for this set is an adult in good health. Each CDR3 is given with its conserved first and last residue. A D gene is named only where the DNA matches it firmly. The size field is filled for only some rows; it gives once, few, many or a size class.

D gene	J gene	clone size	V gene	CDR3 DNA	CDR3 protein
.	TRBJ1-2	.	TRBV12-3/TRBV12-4	TGTGCCAGCAGCCTGTCAGGGGCGTACTACACCTTC	CASSLSGAYYTF
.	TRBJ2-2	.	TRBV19	TGTGCCAGTAGTCCCACGGCGGGGAACACCGGGGAGCTGTTTTTT	CASSPTAGNTGELFF
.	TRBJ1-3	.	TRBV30	TGTGCCTGGACCACAGTTGGAAACACCATATATTTT	CAWTTVGNTIYF
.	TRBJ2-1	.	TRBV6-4	TGTGCCAGCAGTGACCACGTTGGCGATGAGCAGTTCTTC	CASSDHVGDEQFF
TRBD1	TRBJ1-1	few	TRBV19	TGTGCCAGTAGCAAACAGGGGGCGGGCACTGAAGCTTTCTTT	CASSKQGAGTEAFF
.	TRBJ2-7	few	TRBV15	TGTGCCACCAGCAGGCCTACAGGACCCCCGCCTTACGAGCAGTACTTC	CATSRPTGPPPYEQYF
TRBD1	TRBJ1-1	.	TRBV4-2	TGTGCCAGCAGCCAAGATGCCGGGACAGACAAAGCTTTCTTT	CASSQDAGTDKAFF
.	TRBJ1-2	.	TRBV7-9	TGTGCCACTGGCGGGGTTTATGGCTACACCTTC	CATGGVYGYTF
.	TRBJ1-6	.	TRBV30	TGTGCCTGGAGTGTTGGTTTCTCCTATAATTCACCCCTCCACTTT	CAWSVGFSYNSPLHF
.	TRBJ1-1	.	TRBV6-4	TGTGCCAGCACCAGACTGGGGACTGAAGCTTTCTTT	CASTRLGTEAFF
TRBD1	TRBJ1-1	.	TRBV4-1	TGCGCCAGCAGCCAGGGACAGGGTTGGACTGAAGCTTTCTTT	CASSQGQGWTEAFF
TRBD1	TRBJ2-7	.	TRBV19	TGTGCCAGTTCGGTGGGGCAGGGGGCCTACGAGCAGTACTTC	CASSVGQGAYEQYF
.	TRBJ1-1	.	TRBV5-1	TGCGCCAGCAGCTTGGTCCCACCGAACACTGAAGCTTTCTTT	CASSLVPPNTEAFF
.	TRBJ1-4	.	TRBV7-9	TGTGCCAGCCGAGGTAATGAGGCGGAAAAACTGTTTTTT	CASRGNEAEKLFF
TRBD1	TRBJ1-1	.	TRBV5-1	TGCGCCAGCAGCCCTATGGACAGGGTTATGGCTGAAGCTTTCTTT	CASSPMDRVMAEAFF
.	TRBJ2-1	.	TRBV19	TGTGCCAGTAGTGTGACCTACAATGAGCAGTTCTTC	CASSVTYNEQFF
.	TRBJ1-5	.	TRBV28	TGTGCCGCGACACCCCATAGCAATCAGCCCCAGCATTTT	CAATPHSNQPQHF
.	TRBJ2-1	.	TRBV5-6	TGTGCCAGCAGCCTCTCCTACAATGAGCAGTTCTTC	CASSLSYNEQFF
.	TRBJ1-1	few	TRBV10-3	TGTGCCATCCGACCGGCCCCTATGAACACTGAAGCTTTCTTT	CAIRPAPMNTEAFF
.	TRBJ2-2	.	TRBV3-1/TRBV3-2	TGTGCCAGCAGCCCGGGAGAGTGGGTGGCCGGGGAGCTGTTTTTT	CASSPGEWVAGELFF
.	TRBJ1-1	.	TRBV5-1	TGCGCCAGCACTAGAAGGGGGTTGGGCACTGAAGCTTTCTTT	CASTRRGLGTEAFF
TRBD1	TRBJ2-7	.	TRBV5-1	TGCGCCAGCAGCTCCTACAGGGGGGACGAGCAGTACTTC	CASSSYRGDEQYF
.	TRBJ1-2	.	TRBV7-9	TGTGCCAGCAGCCCCCCGGGACCCCCGGTGTCTGGCTACACCTTC	CASSPPGPPVSGYTF
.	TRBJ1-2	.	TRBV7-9	TGTGCCAGCAGTTTACCGACGAGGTACAACTATGGCTACACCTTC	CASSLPTRYNYGYTF
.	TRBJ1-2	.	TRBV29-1	TGCAGCGCCCAGGGAGCGAATGGCTACACCTTC	CSAQGANGYTF
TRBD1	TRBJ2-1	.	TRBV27	TGTGCCAGCAGTTTTACAGGGGTGGACGAGCAGTTCTTC	CASSFTGVDEQFF
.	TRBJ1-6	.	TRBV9	TGTGCCAGCAGCGCAAGCATGGGGAATTCACCCCTCCACTTT	CASSASMGNSPLHF
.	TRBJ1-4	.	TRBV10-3	TGTGCCATCAGTGTATACGTGGGGGCGGGGGAAAAACTGTTTTTT	CAISVYVGAGEKLFF
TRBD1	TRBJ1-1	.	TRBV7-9	TGTGCCAGCAGCAGGAGCGGGACAGCAAACACTGAAGCTTTCTTT	CASSRSGTANTEAFF
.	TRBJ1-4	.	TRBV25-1	TGTGCCAGCAGCCAAAAACCGGGGACCGGAAAACTGTTTTTT	CASSQKPGTGKLFF
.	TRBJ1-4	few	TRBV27	TGTGCCAGCAGGTCCACTAATGAAAAACTGTTTTTT	CASRSTNEKLFF
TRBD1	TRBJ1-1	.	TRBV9	TGTGCCAGCAGCCCCCGGGACACAGGGGCGAACACTGAAGCTTTCTTT	CASSPRDTGANTEAFF
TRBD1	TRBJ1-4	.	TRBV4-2	TGTGCCAGCAGCCAATCAGGACAGGGTGATGAAAAACTGTTTTTT	CASSQSGQGDEKLFF
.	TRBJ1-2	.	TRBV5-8	TGTGCCAGCAGCTTGGGTCAGAACTATGGCTACACCTTC	CASSLGQNYGYTF
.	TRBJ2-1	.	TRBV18	TGTGCCAGCTCACCACTCGGGGGTTTGCATGAGCAGTTCTTC	CASSPLGGLHEQFF